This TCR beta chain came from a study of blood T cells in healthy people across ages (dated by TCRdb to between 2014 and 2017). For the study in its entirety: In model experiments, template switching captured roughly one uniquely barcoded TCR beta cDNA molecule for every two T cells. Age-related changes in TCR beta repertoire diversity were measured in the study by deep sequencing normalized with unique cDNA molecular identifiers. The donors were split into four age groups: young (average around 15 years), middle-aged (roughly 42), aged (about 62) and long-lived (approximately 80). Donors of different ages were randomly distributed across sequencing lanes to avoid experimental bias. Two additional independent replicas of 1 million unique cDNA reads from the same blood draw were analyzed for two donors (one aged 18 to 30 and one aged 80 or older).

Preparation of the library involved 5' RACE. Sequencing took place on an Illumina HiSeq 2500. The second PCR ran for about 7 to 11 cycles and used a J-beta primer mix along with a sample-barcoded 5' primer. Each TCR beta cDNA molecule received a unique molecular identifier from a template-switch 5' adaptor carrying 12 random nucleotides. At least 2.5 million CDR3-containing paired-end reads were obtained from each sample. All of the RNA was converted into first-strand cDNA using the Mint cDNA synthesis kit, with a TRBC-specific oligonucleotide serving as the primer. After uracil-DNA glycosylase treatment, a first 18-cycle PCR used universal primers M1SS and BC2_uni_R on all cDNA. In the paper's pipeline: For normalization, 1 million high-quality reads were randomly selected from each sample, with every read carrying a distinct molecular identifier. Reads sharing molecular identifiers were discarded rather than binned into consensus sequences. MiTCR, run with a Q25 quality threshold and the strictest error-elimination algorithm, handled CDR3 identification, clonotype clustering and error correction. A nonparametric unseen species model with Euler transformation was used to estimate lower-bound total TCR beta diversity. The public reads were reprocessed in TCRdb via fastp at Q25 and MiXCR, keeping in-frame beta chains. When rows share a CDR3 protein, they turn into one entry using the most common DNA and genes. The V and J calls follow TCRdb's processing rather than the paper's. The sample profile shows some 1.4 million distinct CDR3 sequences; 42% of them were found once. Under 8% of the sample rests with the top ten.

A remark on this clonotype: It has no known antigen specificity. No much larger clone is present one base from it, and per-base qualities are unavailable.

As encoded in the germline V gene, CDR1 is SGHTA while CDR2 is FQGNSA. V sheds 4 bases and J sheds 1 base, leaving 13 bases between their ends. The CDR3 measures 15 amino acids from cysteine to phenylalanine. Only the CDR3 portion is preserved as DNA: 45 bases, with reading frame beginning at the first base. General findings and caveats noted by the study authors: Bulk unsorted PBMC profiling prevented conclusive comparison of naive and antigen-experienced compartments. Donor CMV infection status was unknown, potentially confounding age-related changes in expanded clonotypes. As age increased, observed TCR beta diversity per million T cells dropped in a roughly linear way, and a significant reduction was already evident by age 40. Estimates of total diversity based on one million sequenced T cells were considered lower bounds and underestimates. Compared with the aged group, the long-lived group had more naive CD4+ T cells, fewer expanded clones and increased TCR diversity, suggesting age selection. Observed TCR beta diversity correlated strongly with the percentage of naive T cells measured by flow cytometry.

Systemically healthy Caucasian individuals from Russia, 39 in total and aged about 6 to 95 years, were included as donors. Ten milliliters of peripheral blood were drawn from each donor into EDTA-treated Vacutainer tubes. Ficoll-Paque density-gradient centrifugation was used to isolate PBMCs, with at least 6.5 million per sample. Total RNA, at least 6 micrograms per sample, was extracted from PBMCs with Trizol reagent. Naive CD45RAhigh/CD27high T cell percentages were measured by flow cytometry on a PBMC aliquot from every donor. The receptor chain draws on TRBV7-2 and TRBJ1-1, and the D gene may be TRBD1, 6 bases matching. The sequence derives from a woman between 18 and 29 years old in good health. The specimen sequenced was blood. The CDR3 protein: CASSSARTANTEAFF. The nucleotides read TGTGCCAGCAGCTCAGCCCGGACAGCGAACACTGAAGCTTTCTTT.